Listed here are 32 T cell receptor beta chains from one sample, sequenced in a study of CXCR3-negative and CXCR3-positive naive CD8 T cells. cDNA libraries for TRB were generated by 5' RACE incorporating UMI labels. TCRdb re-analyzed the 5' RACE reads; it lists each CDR3 protein once, without DNA. Found here are approximately 66,000 distinct CDR3 sequences; the top ten clones hold roughly 1.5%. Specimen: naive CXCR3- CD8+ T cells from blood. As for subset: CD45RO-CCR7+CD27+CD95- naive CD8+ T cells lacking CXCR3 (TNR3-). These receptors came from a human donor in good health. Some clones in this sample may be carry-over from other donors' samples.

The rearrangement links TRBV7-9 to TRBJ2-7; absent DNA, TCRdb's TRBD2 call cannot be checked. Germline-derived CDR1 and CDR2 are SEHNR and FQNEAQ (reference sequence). The CDR3 contains 15 residues. The CDR3 reads CASSLTAGVSHEQYF. The full variable domain, with the rest looked up from reference TRBV7-9 and TRBJ2-7, is DTGVSQNPRHKITKRGQNVTFRCDPISEHNRLYWYRQTLGQGPEFLTYFQNEAQLEKSRLLSDRFSAERPKGSFSTLEIQRTEQGDSAMYLCASSLTAGVSHEQYFGPGTRLTVT.

The gene calls are TRBV29-1 and TRBJ1-1. The germline gives CDR1 SQVTM, CDR2 ANQGSEA. The CDR3 totals 12 residues. The CDR3 reads CSVGLMNTEAFF.

The chain couples TRBV3-1 to TRBJ1-4. The CDR3 is 14 amino acids. The germline V gene encodes CDR1 LGHDT and CDR2 YNNKEL (reference sequence). The CDR3 loop is CASSQVVRGGKLFF.

This CDR3 is CAISESPTGTEQFF. The chain joins TRBV10-3 to TRBJ2-1; without DNA, the TCRdb call of TRBD1 cannot be checked. This CDR3 region has 14 residues. Germline V gives CDR1 ENHRY, CDR2 SYGVKD.

The rearrangement links TRBV6-5 to TRBJ2-1; lacking DNA, the TRBD2 call made by TCRdb goes unchecked. Germline V lookup: CDR1 MNHEY, CDR2 SVGAGI. This CDR3 contains 16 residues. The CDR3 loop is CASSTLPAGVGNEQFF.

This chain connects TRBV20-1 to TRBJ2-7. The length of the CDR3 is 13 residues. Germline V CDR1 and CDR2: DFQATT, SNEGSKA (reference sequence). The CDR3: CSANPSEVYEQYF.

This rearrangement joins TRBV4-2 to TRBJ2-7; TCRdb's D gene call, TRBD1, goes unchecked for lack of DNA. Germline V lookup: CDR1 LGHNA, CDR2 YNFKEQ. CDR3 length: 15 amino acids. CDR3: CASSQEWTGTYEQYF.

This rearrangement joins TRBV5-6 to TRBJ2-7; TCRdb returns TRBD1, unconfirmable since there is no DNA. Germline V lookup: CDR1 SGHDT, CDR2 YYEEEE. This CDR3 spans 14 amino acids. CDR3 loop: CASSYGTGSYEQYF. Based on the CDR3 plus reference TRBV5-6 and TRBJ2-7, the full variable domain is DAGVTQSPTHLIKTRGQQVTLRCSPKSGHDTVSWYQQALGQGPQFIFQYYEEEERQRGNFPDRFSGHQFPNYSSELNVNALLLGDSALYLCASSYGTGSYEQYFGPGTRLTVT.

The V call is TRBV9, the J call TRBJ2-7; TCRdb's D gene call, TRBD1, goes unchecked for lack of DNA. Per germline, CDR1 SGDLS and CDR2 YYNGEE. CDR3 length equals 14 residues. CDR3 in amino acids: CASSVDPGGSEQYF.

V and J are TRBV6-2 or TRBV6-3 and TRBJ2-1; TCRdb's D call, TRBD2, is unchecked because there is no DNA. This CDR3 comprises 16 residues. Germline V gene data show CDR1 as MNHEY and CDR2 as SVGEGT. The CDR3 loop is CASSYNRDYLYNEQFF.

This sequence joins TRBV9 and TRBJ2-1. This CDR3 is built from 14 residues. CDR1 and CDR2 from the germline V gene are SGDLS and YYNGEE. The CDR3: CASSVAHSPNEQFF.

The chain joins TRBV28 to TRBJ2-7; TCRdb selects TRBD1, and the lack of DNA leaves this call unchecked. The CDR3 contains 15 residues. Per germline, CDR1 MDHEN and CDR2 SYDVKM. Here the CDR3 reads CASSLLGGTSYEQYF.

The CDR3 reads CSVSGPEGDTQYF. The gene calls are TRBV29-1 and TRBJ2-3; TCRdb calls TRBD2, which cannot be checked without DNA. Germline lookup yields CDR1 SQVTM and CDR2 ANQGSEA. The length of the CDR3 is 13 residues.

The chain combines TRBV6-6 with TRBJ2-5; TCRdb gives TRBD1 as the D gene, but with no DNA this cannot be confirmed. CDR1 is MNHNY and CDR2 is SVGAGI in the germline V gene (reference sequence). The CDR3 runs 16 residues. The CDR3 loop reads CASSNRDRGLEETQYF.

V and J are TRBV14 and TRBJ2-1; TCRdb reports TRBD2, a call that lacks DNA to check it against. From germline, CDR1 is SGHDN and CDR2 FVKESK. There are 15 residues in the CDR3. CDR3 protein: CASSQISGSYNEQFF.

The CDR3 spells CASTEGTASNQPQHF. V gene TRBV19 combines with J gene TRBJ1-5; TCRdb's assignment of TRBD1 cannot be checked, as there is no DNA. Germline V gene data show CDR1 as LNHDA and CDR2 as SQIVND (reference sequence). The CDR3 is made up of 15 amino acids.

The chain combines TRBV28 with TRBJ2-1; TCRdb's D call, TRBD1, is unchecked because there is no DNA. This CDR3 is 16 amino acids long. In germline, CDR1 is MDHEN, CDR2 SYDVKM. CDR3: CASSPWSPSSYNEQFF. Using reference TRBV28 and TRBJ2-1 for the parts outside the CDR3, the full variable domain is DVKVTQSSRYLVKRTGEKVFLECVQDMDHENMFWYRQDPGLGLRLIYFSYDVKMKEKGDIPEGYSVSREKKERFSLILESASTNQTSMYLCASSPWSPSSYNEQFFGPGTRLTVL.

V gene TRBV28 combines with J gene TRBJ2-1. Germline V gene lookup returns CDR1 MDHEN and CDR2 SYDVKM. CDR3 length: 14 amino acids. CDR3 sequence: CASSPGRAYNEQFF.

The V and J genes are TRBV10-1 and TRBJ1-1; TCRdb's D gene call, TRBD1, goes unchecked for lack of DNA. This CDR3 has 14 residues. Per the germline V gene, CDR1 is WNHNN and CDR2 is SYGVQD (reference sequence). The CDR3 sequence: CASSERRGDTEAFF.

J is TRBJ2-1 and V is TRBV7-9. From germline, CDR1 is SEHNR and CDR2 FQNEAQ (reference sequence). This CDR3 contains 12 residues. The CDR3 is CASSFGLNEQFF.

This CDR3 reads CASGIQSETGTGASMAQYF. This chain uses TRBV3-1 with TRBJ2-5; the TRBD1 assignment by TCRdb is unverifiable without DNA. The germline V gene has CDR1 LGHDT and CDR2 YNNKEL (reference sequence). The CDR3 covers 19 residues.

The rearrangement uses TRBV29-1 and TRBJ2-7; the D gene TCRdb calls, TRBD1, cannot be checked with no DNA. Germline CDR1 is SQVTM and CDR2 is ANQGSEA. The CDR3 spans 12 residues. The CDR3 sequence is CSVLGGSYEQYF.

The chain links TRBV25-1 to TRBJ1-1. CDR1 MGHDK and CDR2 SYGVNS come from the germline V gene. The CDR3 extends over 13 amino acids. CDR3: CASSGRMNTEAFF. Variable domain in full (rest from reference TRBV25-1 and TRBJ1-1): EADIYQTPRYLVIGTGKKITLECSQTMGHDKMYWYQQDPGMELHLIHYSYGVNSTEKGDLSSESTVSRIRTEHFPLTLESARPSHTSQYLCASSGRMNTEAFFGQGTRLTVV.

The chain uses TRBV6-2 or TRBV6-3 and TRBJ2-2; TCRdb indicates TRBD2, and absent DNA this call remains unverified. Germline V lookup: CDR1 MNHEY, CDR2 SVGEGT. The CDR3 runs 15 residues. The CDR3 sequence is CASTASGGPTGELFF.

V usage is TRBV19 and J usage is TRBJ1-1; TCRdb indicates TRBD1, and absent DNA this call remains unverified. CDR3 length equals 13 residues. CDR1 LNHDA and CDR2 SQIVND come from the germline V gene (reference sequence). Here the CDR3 reads CASSAGTAIEAFF.

CDR3 region: CASSSAGDPQETQYF. V gene TRBV28 combines with J gene TRBJ2-5; TCRdb calls TRBD1, which cannot be checked without DNA. Looked up from germline, CDR1 is MDHEN and CDR2 is SYDVKM. The CDR3 extends over 15 amino acids.

The V and J genes are TRBV28 and TRBJ2-5; the TRBD2 assignment by TCRdb is unverifiable without DNA. There are 14 residues in the CDR3. From germline, CDR1 is MDHEN and CDR2 SYDVKM. The CDR3 spells CASSLEGVQETQYF. The full variable domain, completed using reference TRBV28 and TRBJ2-5, is DVKVTQSSRYLVKRTGEKVFLECVQDMDHENMFWYRQDPGLGLRLIYFSYDVKMKEKGDIPEGYSVSREKKERFSLILESASTNQTSMYLCASSLEGVQETQYFGPGTRLLVL.

The chain joins TRBV28 to TRBJ2-7. Germline loops: CDR1 MDHEN, CDR2 SYDVKM. The CDR3 is 11 residues long. The CDR3 here is CASSSDYEQYF.

The chain combines TRBV6-5 with TRBJ2-7; lacking DNA, the TRBD1 call made by TCRdb goes unchecked. The CDR3 spans 16 residues. CDR1 and CDR2 from the germline V gene are MNHEY and SVGAGI. The CDR3 region is CASSYSRGTGIYEQYF.

V and J are TRBV7-9 and TRBJ2-2; TCRdb names TRBD2, which stays unverified in the absence of DNA. The CDR3 consists of 17 residues. The germline CDR1 and CDR2 sequences are SEHNR and FQNEAQ (reference sequence). The CDR3 spells CASSSGLAGAGTGELFF.

The genes are TRBV10-3 and TRBJ2-7; the TRBD2 assignment by TCRdb is unverifiable without DNA. Per germline, CDR1 ENHRY and CDR2 SYGVKD. This CDR3 contains 13 residues. CDR3 residues: CAIIADVSYEQYF.

The rearrangement links TRBV6-5 to TRBJ2-2; absent DNA, TCRdb's TRBD1 call cannot be checked. The CDR3 runs 14 residues. From germline, CDR1 is MNHEY and CDR2 SVGAGI. This CDR3 is CASSPLENTGELFF.